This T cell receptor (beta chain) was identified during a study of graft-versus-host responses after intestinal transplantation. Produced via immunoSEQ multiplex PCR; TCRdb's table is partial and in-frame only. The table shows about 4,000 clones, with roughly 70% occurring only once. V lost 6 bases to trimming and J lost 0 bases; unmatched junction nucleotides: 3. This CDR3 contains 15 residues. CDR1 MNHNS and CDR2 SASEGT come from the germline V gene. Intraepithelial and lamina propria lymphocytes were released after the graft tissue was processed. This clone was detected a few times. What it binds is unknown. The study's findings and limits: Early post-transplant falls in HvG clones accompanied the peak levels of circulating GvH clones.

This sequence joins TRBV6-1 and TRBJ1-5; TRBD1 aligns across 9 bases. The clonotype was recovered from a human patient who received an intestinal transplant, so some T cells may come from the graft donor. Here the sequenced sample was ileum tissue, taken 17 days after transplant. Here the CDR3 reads CASRYRGLSNQPQHF. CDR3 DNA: TGTGCCAGCAGATACAGGGGGCTTAGCAATCAGCCCCAGCATTTT.